This TCR beta chain was identified during a study of shared clonotypes between healthy human individuals. Trimming took off 5 bases at V and 5 bases at J, with 8 bases between the two ends. The CDR3 spans 12 residues. Germline V gene lookup returns CDR1 LGHNA and CDR2 YNFKEQ. Produced via immunoSEQ multiplex PCR; TCRdb's table is partial and in-frame only. The table has 2,500,000 or so clones, under 95% seen once. The sequenced material came from naive CD4+ T cells from PBMCs. The sample's subset: CD45RA+ positively selected. The chain combines TRBV4-2 with TRBJ2-3; the D is unclear. This TCR was recovered from a man aged 18 to 35 in good health. Some clones in this sample may be carry-over from other donors' samples. CDR3 sequence: CASSSFRDTQYF. In DNA form, the CDR3 reads TGTGCCAGCAGCTCCTTTAGAGATACGCAGTATTTT.